This T cell receptor (beta chain) derives from a study of regulatory T cells in long-lasting Graves disease. Researchers made TCR beta libraries by using iRepertoire HTBI primers and running Arm-PCR on CDR3 regions. MiXCR was run by TCRdb on the multiplex PCR reads, yielding one entry per CDR3 protein. The sample shows 450,000 to 600,000 distinct CDR3 sequences, 13% of them seen only once. Time point in this sample: newly diagnosed GD, antithyroid drugs for less than 3 months. The TCR library used RNA extracted from PBMCs. Trimming took 6 bases from V and 12 from J; bases not matched to a gene: 13. The V gene's germline CDR1 is MNHEY and CDR2 SMNVEV (reference sequence). This CDR3 comprises 14 residues. This clonotype was recorded many times. The sample also formed part of further work on T cells in Graves' hyperthyroidism and ophthalmopathy. According to that study: First-round RT-PCR targeting the TCR CDR3 was performed with the HTBI primer set.

Sequenced here: peripheral blood mononuclear cells (PBMCs), sampled at new diagnosis, from a patient treated with antithyroid drugs. The sequence derives from a man aged 30 to 39 with Graves disease. The chain recombines TRBV27 with TRBJ2-1; 8 nucleotides match TRBD2. The CDR3 DNA sequence: TGTGCCAGCAGCCCCTTAGCGGGACCCGACGGGCAGTTCTTC. It encodes CASSPLAGPDGQFF.